This T cell receptor beta chain was sequenced in a study of shared clonotypes between healthy human individuals. Study at large: A donor's plate count was three for CD4 naive and three for CD4 memory; CD8 naive had two and CD8 memory one.

This clone occurred once. Its cognate antigen is unknown. A junction boundary mismatches the germline segment, possibly from a read error. Regarding the study as a whole: Non-shared clonotypes were found to have lower generation probabilities than the clonotypes that were shared by all four of the sorted-subset donors. Tissue TCR repertoires likely differ from these blood-only repertoires.

This table comes from immunoSEQ multiplex PCR, and its TCRdb copy is limited to in-frame clones, with some not included. The sample includes 2 million to 3 million clones, more than 80% of them seen just once. There were only Caucasian adults among the donors, and all lived in Nashville, Tennessee. Sequencing was performed on naive CD4+ T cells sorted from blood. Stated subset: CD45RA+ positively selected. The origin of this receptor is a man aged 18 to 29 in good health.

The CDR3 protein is CASSLGGVASETQYF. As DNA, the CDR3 is TGTGCCAGCAGTTTGGGGGGGGTCGCCTCAGAGACCCAGTACTTC. V usage is TRBV5-4 and J usage is TRBJ2-5; TRBD2 aligns across 7 bases. CDR1 and CDR2 (germline): SGHNT, YYREEE (reference sequence). The CDR3 is 15 residues long.